The sequence of this T cell receptor (beta chain) was determined in a study of blood T cell repertoires in COVID-19. Study-wide context: PBMCs, B-cell-depleted T cells, or T cells provided the cDNA or gDNA that made up the material.

Enrollment of patients from Seattle took place during active infection, with longitudinal follow-up. Original data processing: Researchers report that nucleated cell counts were estimated from reference gene primer amplification. Profiling relied on immunoSEQ multiplex PCR, and the TCRdb table lists in-frame clones only, not all of them. V, J and clone size reflect that table, while D and trimming were determined from the DNA. The data show 200,000 to 250,000 clones, 75% to 90% seen once. The germline V gene has CDR1 LGHNT and CDR2 FRNRAP. After removal of 0 bases from V and 2 bases from J, the junction contained 3 bases not matched to a gene. The CDR3 sequence is 17 residues long.

The clonotype was recovered from a woman older than 75 with COVID-19, enrolled during active disease. Sequenced: peripheral blood. V gene TRBV12-5 combines with J gene TRBJ2-2, with 10 bases fitting TRBD1. The chain's CDR3 is CASGLVWTGGNTGELFF. The CDR3 DNA reads as TGTGCTAGTGGTTTGGTATGGACAGGGGGAAACACCGGGGAGCTGTTTTTT.